A single sample gave rise to the 18 T cell receptor beta chains below, sequenced in a study of blood T cell repertoires in COVID-19. Profiling relied on immunoSEQ multiplex PCR, and the TCRdb table lists in-frame clones only, not all of them. The sample lists 200,000 to 250,000 clones; 75% to 85% were seen once. Source material: peripheral blood. The origin of the receptors is a man aged 45-65 years with active or convalescent COVID-19.

The J gene is TRBJ2-1, the V gene TRBV30; 10 bases fit TRBD2. Germline CDR1 is GTSNPN and CDR2 is SVGIG (reference sequence). The trim removed 3 bases at V and 4 bases at J, leaving 6 bases unmatched. This CDR3 comprises 15 residues. CDR3 sequence: CAWRYASGGYNEQFF. The CDR3 bases are TGTGCCTGGAGATACGCTAGCGGGGGTTACAATGAGCAGTTCTTC.

This clone was counted only a few times. The gene calls are TRBV5-4 and TRBJ1-2; D unresolved. Germline CDR1 SGHNT, CDR2 YYREEE (reference sequence). V was clipped by 5 bases and J by 6 bases, with 20 bases between them. This CDR3 comprises 15 residues. CDR3 nucleotides: TGTGCCAGCAGGCCAGACTATGGCTGGGATAATGGCTACACCTTC. Translation gives CASRPDYGWDNGYTF.

The chain is built from TRBV18 and TRBJ2-5; TRBD1 aligns across 12 bases. Germline V lookup: CDR1 KGHSH, CDR2 LQKENI. The CDR3 runs to 15 residues. The V and J ends lost 3 bases and 4 bases, in that order; junction bases with no gene match: 3. DNA of the CDR3: TGTGCCAGCTCACCTGGGGACAGGGGGCGAGAGACCCAGTACTTC. It translates to CASSPGDRGRETQYF.

The chain has TRBV6-2 or TRBV6-3 and TRBJ1-5; 8 nucleotides agree with TRBD1. Germline V gene data show CDR1 as MNHEY and CDR2 as SVGEGT. J gave up 4 bases and V 6 bases, and 11 bases lay outside the gene matches. This CDR3 spans 16 amino acids. Here the CDR3 reads CASSPIGQGANQPQHF. The CDR3 coding sequence is TGTGCCAGCAGCCCAATTGGACAGGGAGCTAATCAGCCCCAGCATTTT.

The chain uses TRBV28 and TRBJ2-2, with 9 bases aligning to TRBD2. CDR1 and CDR2 (germline): MDHEN, SYDVKM. V dropped 1 base and J dropped 4; count of bases not matched to a gene: 16. This CDR3 region has 20 residues. The CDR3 nucleotides read TGTGCCAGCAGTTTATCGACCTCTTGGACTAGCGAGTTTGGCACCGGGGAGCTGTTTTTT. Translation gives CASSLSTSWTSEFGTGELFF.

V and J are TRBV25-1 and TRBJ1-1; no clear D gene. V lost 6 bases, J lost 2 bases, and 7 bases lay in between. This CDR3 has 12 amino acids. CDR1 is MGHDK and CDR2 is SYGVNS in the germline V gene. The CDR3 sequence is CASRWSNTEAFF. CDR3 coding DNA: TGTGCCAGCAGATGGAGTAACACTGAAGCTTTCTTT. Complete variable domain (other parts from reference TRBV25-1 and TRBJ1-1): EADIYQTPRYLVIGTGKKITLECSQTMGHDKMYWYQQDPGMELHLIHYSYGVNSTEKGDLSSESTVSRIRTEHFPLTLESARPSHTSQYLCASRWSNTEAFFGQGTRLTVV.

The chain employs TRBV2 and TRBJ1-6; D is undetermined. This CDR3 contains 13 residues. Germline assignment: CDR1 SNHLY and CDR2 FYNNEI. The V and J ends lost 10 bases and 7 bases respectively, with 14 bases between them. The CDR3 sequence: CATTGEGNSPLHF. DNA of the CDR3: TGTGCCACCACGGGTGAGGGAAATTCACCCCTCCACTTT.

A remark on this clone: This same CDR3 is encoded by further DNA sequences in the sample. The genes are TRBV7-2 and TRBJ1-6, with 7 bases identical to TRBD1. From germline, CDR1 is SGHTA and CDR2 FQGNSA. The length of the CDR3 is 15 residues. The junction had 0 bases not matched to a gene; V was cut back by 1 base and J by 3 bases. The DNA for the CDR3 is TGTGCCAGCAGCTTAGGACAGGGCTATAATTCACCCCTCCACTTT. Translating gives CASSLGQGYNSPLHF.

The chain recombines TRBV3-1 (or the pseudogene TRBV3-2) with TRBJ2-1; D is unclear. CDR3 length: 13 residues. Trimming stripped 1 base from V and 10 bases from J, with 11 bases between. CDR1 is LGHDT, CDR2 YNNKEL, per germline (reference sequence). CDR3 DNA sequence: TGTGCCAGCAGCCAAGGACTCCGCCAGGAGCAGTTCTTC. It codes for CASSQGLRQEQFF.

The V gene is TRBV11-2, the J gene TRBJ2-5; the match to TRBD1 covers 8 bases. CDR1 SGHAT and CDR2 FQNNGV come from the germline V gene. With 5 bases clipped from V and 4 bases from J, the junction kept 21 bases outside the gene matches. The CDR3 totals 19 residues. CDR3: CASSPSHYLTGEDGETQYF. CDR3 coding DNA: TGTGCCAGCAGCCCAAGTCACTATCTGACAGGGGAGGACGGAGAGACCCAGTACTTC.

This clone was detected only a few times. V is TRBV5-6 and J is TRBJ1-1, with 7 bases lining up with TRBD1. CDR3 size: 13 residues. The germline gives CDR1 SGHDT, CDR2 YYEEEE. The junction had 6 bases not matched to a gene; V was cut back by 3 bases and J by 7 bases. The CDR3 reads CASSSTGDIEAFF. CDR3 nucleotides: TGTGCCAGCAGCTCAACAGGGGATATTGAAGCTTTCTTT.

This chain joins TRBV27 and TRBJ1-1; the match to TRBD1 covers 7 bases. Trimming took 4 bases from V and 5 from J; bases not matched to a gene: 10. CDR1 is MNHEY, CDR2 SMNVEV, per germline (reference sequence). There are 15 residues in the CDR3. Here the CDR3 DNA reads TGTGCCAGCAGTTCCGCCCAGGGGGGATATACTGAAGCTTTCTTT. This sequence encodes CASSSAQGGYTEAFF.

This chain connects TRBV2 to TRBJ2-1; 8 positions match TRBD2. Germline values: CDR1 SNHLY, CDR2 FYNNEI. This CDR3 has 15 amino acids. J lost 0 bases, V lost 5 bases, and 3 bases had no gene match. CDR3 nucleotide sequence: TGTGCCAGCAGTCCCCGGGAGGGCTCCTACAATGAGCAGTTCTTC. Translation gives CASSPREGSYNEQFF.

V gene TRBV28 combines with J gene TRBJ1-3; perhaps TRBD1 as D (6 bases). Trimming stripped 8 bases from V and 2 bases from J, with 13 bases between. This CDR3 is 14 amino acids long. Germline CDR1 and CDR2: MDHEN and SYDVKM. As DNA, the CDR3 is TGTGCCAGCGGGCAAGGGGGTGCTGGAAACACCATATATTTT. This sequence encodes CASGQGGAGNTIYF.

This sequence joins TRBV18 and TRBJ1-1; maybe TRBD1 (5 bases). The CDR3 runs to 13 residues. Per the germline V gene, CDR1 is KGHSH and CDR2 is LQKENI. The V gene lost 6 bases and the J gene lost 4 bases, with 12 bases spanning the gap. This CDR3 is CASSRLGGTEAFF. The CDR3 DNA sequence: TGTGCCAGCTCCCGACTCGGGGGCACTGAAGCTTTCTTT.

The CDR3 reads CASSPGLAAIQWTQYF. The DNA of the CDR3 is TGTGCCAGCAGCCCAGGACTAGCGGCTATACAATGGACCCAGTACTTC. This chain joins TRBV7-8 and TRBJ2-5; TRBD2 matches 10 bases. The CDR3 runs to 16 residues. Per the germline V gene, CDR1 is SGHVS and CDR2 is FQNEAQ. V lost 5 bases to trimming and J lost 7 bases; unmatched junction nucleotides: 13.

This chain connects TRBV2 to TRBJ2-5, with 8 positions matching TRBD1. This CDR3 has 14 amino acids. The V gene's germline CDR1 is SNHLY and CDR2 FYNNEI. V was pared by 6 bases and J by 2 bases, with 5 bases of the junction left unmatched. CDR3 sequence: CASREDRAQETQYF. CDR3 DNA sequence: TGTGCCAGCAGGGAGGACAGGGCACAAGAGACCCAGTACTTC.

The J gene is TRBJ1-2, the V gene TRBV10-1; 9 nucleotides match TRBD1. V shed 7 bases, J shed 4 bases, and the junction held 4 bases outside the gene matches. Germline CDR1 is WNHNN and CDR2 is SYGVQD (reference sequence). The CDR3 is 13 residues long. The DNA of the CDR3 is TGCGCCAGCAATGGGACAGGGCTCTATGGCTACACCTTC. The encoded protein is CASNGTGLYGYTF.